The TCR beta chain described here comes from a study of early T cells in non-severe SARS-CoV-2 infection. There are 12 residues in the CDR3. CDR1 and CDR2 from the germline V gene are SGHDT and YYEEEE. The V gene end was trimmed by 0 bases and the J gene end by 9 bases; junction bases not matched to a gene: 0. TCRdb reanalysed the 5' RACE reads using MiXCR and keeps one entry per CDR3 protein. The table has around 39,000 distinct CDR3 sequences, more than 4.5% seen once. In its sample, this clonotype was seen many times. The chain links TRBV5-6 to TRBJ2-4, with 7 bases fitting TRBD1. The sequenced sample was whole blood, obtained at baseline. The clonotype comes from an adult who was a healthcare worker with PCR-confirmed SARS-CoV-2 infection or an uninfected control (not recorded which). The CDR3 loop reads CASSLGDSIQYF. As DNA, the CDR3 is TGTGCCAGCAGCTTGGGGGACAGCATTCAGTACTTC.